The 10 T cell receptor beta chains presented below share a single source sample, sequenced in a study of spatial heterogeneity in lung cancer. General study points: The number of expanded tumor alpha and beta chains correlated with mutation number.

The time point: sample taken at primary tumor resection. TCRdb reprocessed the 5' RACE reads with MiXCR, giving one entry per CDR3 protein. The sample lists about 20,000 distinct CDR3 sequences; 5.5% to 6% were seen once. Their antigens are not known. The source was lung tumor tissue, collected at surgery. Receptors originate from a female donor with early-stage non-small cell lung cancer.

This clonotype was detected many times. The genes are TRBV5-1 and TRBJ2-5; TRBD2 aligns across 7 bases. The CDR3 covers 15 residues. The V and J ends lost 4 bases and 5 bases, in that order; junction bases with no gene match: 11. CDR1 is SGHRS, CDR2 YFSETQ, per germline. CDR3 in amino acids: CASSVTFGRIETQYF. CDR3 bases: TGCGCCAGCAGCGTTACTTTCGGGAGGATTGAGACCCAGTACTTC.

In its sample, this clonotype was seen many times. V is TRBV20-1 and J is TRBJ2-7; the D is unclear. The germline V gene encodes CDR1 DFQATT and CDR2 SNEGSKA (reference sequence). The CDR3 has 13 amino acids. Trimming pared 3 bases from V and 6 bases from J, leaving 15 bases between. The CDR3 region is CSASLTRIAEQYF. CDR3 in DNA: TGCAGTGCTAGTCTTACCAGGATTGCCGAGCAGTACTTC.

There are a few counts of this clonotype. This chain joins TRBV7-3 and TRBJ2-2; the match to TRBD2 covers 9 bases. Per germline, CDR1 SGHTA and CDR2 FQGTGA. The V segment lost 5 bases and the J segment 3 bases; nucleotides outside the gene matches: 7. The CDR3 has 16 amino acids. CDR3 region: CASSPTSGPHTGELFF. CDR3 in DNA: TGTGCCAGCAGCCCGACTAGCGGTCCCCACACCGGGGAGCTGTTTTTT.

This clonotype was seen at least ten times. J is TRBJ1-3 and V is TRBV24-1; D possibly corresponds to TRBD1 (5 bases). Germline V gene sequence: CDR1 KGHDR, CDR2 SFDVKD. This CDR3 has 15 amino acids. Trimming removed 3 bases from V and 2 bases from J, with 10 bases in between. The CDR3 sequence is CATSDEGSAGNTIYF. DNA for the CDR3: TGTGCCACCAGTGATGAGGGGTCGGCTGGAAACACCATATATTTT.

The chain recombines TRBV7-6 with TRBJ1-4, with D perhaps matching TRBD1 (5 bases). There are 13 residues in the CDR3. Trimming pared 5 bases from V and 6 bases from J, leaving 10 bases between. Germline-derived CDR1 and CDR2 are SGHVS and FNYEAQ. In DNA form, the CDR3 reads TGTGCCAGCAGCCGCGGGGGGGATGAAAAACTGTTTTTT. Translated, it gives CASSRGGDEKLFF.

This clonotype was counted ten times or more. The genes are TRBV6-2 or TRBV6-3 and TRBJ2-1; 11 nucleotides match TRBD2. The V gene's germline CDR1 is MNHEY and CDR2 SVGEGT. After removal of 5 bases from V and 4 bases from J, the junction contained 10 bases not matched to a gene. CDR3 length: 17 amino acids. CDR3 in DNA: TGTGCCAGCAGTAAACCCCCGGGACTAGCGGATTACAATGAGCAGTTCTTC. Translated, it gives CASSKPPGLADYNEQFF.

In its sample, this clonotype was seen a few times. The chain carries TRBV15 and TRBJ2-3, with 12 bases that match TRBD2. V was pared by 5 bases and J by 6 bases, with 12 bases of the junction left unmatched. Germline CDR1 is LNHNV and CDR2 is YYDKDF (reference sequence). The CDR3 has 17 residues. CDR3 sequence reads: CATSAETGLAGSDTQYF. The CDR3 DNA follows: TGTGCCACCAGCGCAGAGACAGGACTAGCGGGAAGCGATACGCAGTATTTT.

This clonotype came up many times. The genes are TRBV5-4 and TRBJ2-3; 8 nucleotides align to TRBD1. Trimming cost V 6 bases and J 2 bases; bases outside gene matches: 5. This CDR3 has 14 residues. The germline V gene encodes CDR1 SGHNT and CDR2 YYREEE (reference sequence). Written as DNA, the CDR3 is TGTGCCAGCACCGAGGACAGGGACACAGATACGCAGTATTTT. Translation gives CASTEDRDTDTQYF.

This clonotype was counted many times. This chain links TRBV6-6 with TRBJ2-7, with TRBD2 matching over 10 bases. Germline V gives CDR1 MNHNY, CDR2 SVGAGI (reference sequence). V trimming: 6 bases; J trimming: 0 bases; junction bases outside the gene matches: 8. The CDR3 extends over 16 amino acids. Here the CDR3 reads CASRRGLAASSYEQYF. CDR3 DNA: TGTGCCAGCAGGCGTGGACTAGCGGCGAGCTCCTACGAGCAGTACTTC.

Relative to its sample, this clonotype is medium-sized. This sequence joins TRBV10-3 and TRBJ2-7; possibly TRBD2 for D (6 bases). Trimming took 5 bases from V and 2 from J, leaving 13 bases between them. The germline CDR1 and CDR2 sequences are ENHRY and SYGVKD. The CDR3 runs 14 residues. CDR3 bases: TGTGCCATCAGTCCGGGACTGAACGCCTACGAGCAGTACTTC. It codes for CAISPGLNAYEQYF.